The subject of this entry is one T cell receptor beta chain. The antigen is undetermined. The data stem from a study of cytomegalovirus exposure and HLA in healthy donors. Overall study results and limits: Links to common viral pathogens appeared, in a later analysis, for several of the most significant clusters. Some V segments, including TRBV6-2 and TRBV6-3, were excluded as indistinguishable.

V gave up 3 bases and J gave up 2 bases, with 11 bases separating them. The CDR3 length is 15 residues. Germline CDR1 MNHEY, CDR2 SMNVEV (reference sequence). The PCR was carried out with 60 Vbeta primers and 13 Jbeta primers. In the study's own analysis: A later analysis counted tens of millions of unique TCR beta chains, 9.5 million to 13 million shared. Generated by immunoSEQ multiplex PCR, the TCRdb table keeps only in-frame clones and is missing some. V and J calls and clone size follow that table, whereas D and trimming were derived from the DNA. The table includes 150,000 to 200,000 clones, over 80% detected once.

The receptor comes from a man between 50 and 59 years old in good health and CMV-seropositive. The gene calls are TRBV27 and TRBJ1-5; D is possibly TRBD1 (5 bases). The sequencing input was PBMCs. The DNA of the CDR3 is TGTGCCAGCAGTTTTGGAGGGGATGGCAATCAGCCCCAGCATTTT. Its translation: CASSFGGDGNQPQHF.